These 8 T cell receptor beta chains were all obtained from the same sample, sequenced in a study of beta chain features in type 1 diabetes (dated by TCRdb to 2017 to 2018). Library generation was performed with the immunoSEQ multiplex PCR assay. All of the isolated RNA was reverse transcribed with the High Capacity cDNA Reverse Transcription Kit, so expressed TCRB transcripts were sequenced. In its TCRdb copy, this immuneACCESS table keeps in-frame sequences only and misses some clones. Where compared with another copy, unresolved V genes explain less than half of these, and the others have no known cause. This sample comprises hundreds of thousands of clones, 12% to 15% of them detected only once. 5.5% to 7.5% of the sample lies in the top ten. Source material: central memory CD4+ T cells from blood. The receptors originated from a man aged 25-45 years in good health.

This clone was observed a handful of times. J is TRBJ2-1 and V is TRBV7-9; D gene ambiguous. Germline lookup yields CDR1 SEHNR and CDR2 FQNEAQ (reference sequence). The CDR3 sequence is 12 residues long. V lost 5 bases and J 6 bases, leaving 8 bases between the germline ends. The chain's CDR3 is CASSPEFNEQFF. The CDR3 DNA is TGTGCCAGCAGCCCTGAATTCAATGAGCAGTTCTTC.

This clone was observed a handful of times. V gene TRBV29-1 combines with J gene TRBJ2-5; maybe TRBD1 (5 bases). The CDR3 length is 13 residues. Deletions cut 3 bases from V and 4 bases from J, with 12 bases between. Per the germline V gene, CDR1 is SQVTM and CDR2 is ANQGSEA. The CDR3 nucleotides are TGCAGCGTTGATTCAGGGTTAGCAGAGACCCAGTACTTC. Encoded protein: CSVDSGLAETQYF.

The V gene is TRBV13, the J gene TRBJ2-3, with D unclear. Germline CDR1 is PRHDT and CDR2 is FYEKMQ (reference sequence). V gave up 3 bases and J gave up 0 bases, with 16 bases separating them. The CDR3 length is 17 residues. CDR3: CASSLGTQRPSTDTQYF. The CDR3 DNA is TGTGCCAGCAGCTTGGGAACGCAGCGCCCTAGCACAGATACGCAGTATTTT.

This chain links TRBV5-4 with TRBJ2-5; the match to TRBD2 covers 9 bases. V shed 3 bases and J 6 bases; nucleotides not matched to a gene: 6. There are 14 residues in the CDR3. Germline-derived CDR1 and CDR2 are SGHNT and YYREEE (reference sequence). The CDR3 nucleotides read TGTGCCAGCAGCTCTGAGCGGGGGGATCAGACCCAGTACTTC. Translating it yields CASSSERGDQTQYF.

The V call is TRBV11-3, the J call TRBJ1-2, with D maybe TRBD1 (5 bases). Germline lookup yields CDR1 SGHNT and CDR2 YENEEA. V was shortened by 5 bases and J by 2 bases, with 15 bases between the two germline ends. The CDR3 length is 15 residues. The CDR3 sequence is CASSAGAEKNYGYTF. The CDR3 DNA reads as TGTGCCAGCAGCGCTGGGGCAGAAAAAAACTATGGCTACACCTTC.

Worth noting for this clone: The sample has other DNA sequences that encode this CDR3 too. The chain combines TRBV6-5 with TRBJ2-2; D is ambiguous. The CDR3 totals 14 residues. CDR1 MNHEY and CDR2 SVGAGI come from the germline V gene. V lost 1 base to trimming and J lost 2 bases, with 5 bases between them. CDR3: CASSYWANTGELFF. DNA of the CDR3: TGTGCCAGCAGTTACTGGGCAAACACCGGGGAGCTGTTTTTT.

Only a few counts were recorded for this clone. The chain joins TRBV2 to TRBJ1-1; tentatively, D is TRBD1 (5 bases). V lost 6 bases and J lost 1, with 9 bases in between. Germline lookup yields CDR1 SNHLY and CDR2 FYNNEI. The CDR3 is 13 amino acids. CDR3: CASRGDRNTEAFF. DNA of the CDR3: TGTGCCAGCAGGGGGGACCGGAACACTGAAGCTTTCTTT.

The chain links TRBV7-9 to TRBJ1-1, with D unclear. Germline V gene lookup returns CDR1 SEHNR and CDR2 FQNEAQ (reference sequence). The CDR3 is 13 residues long. V was trimmed by 5 bases and J by 2 bases, leaving 9 bases between them. This chain's CDR3 is CASSKMENTEAFF. CDR3 DNA: TGTGCCAGCAGCAAGATGGAAAACACTGAAGCTTTCTTT.